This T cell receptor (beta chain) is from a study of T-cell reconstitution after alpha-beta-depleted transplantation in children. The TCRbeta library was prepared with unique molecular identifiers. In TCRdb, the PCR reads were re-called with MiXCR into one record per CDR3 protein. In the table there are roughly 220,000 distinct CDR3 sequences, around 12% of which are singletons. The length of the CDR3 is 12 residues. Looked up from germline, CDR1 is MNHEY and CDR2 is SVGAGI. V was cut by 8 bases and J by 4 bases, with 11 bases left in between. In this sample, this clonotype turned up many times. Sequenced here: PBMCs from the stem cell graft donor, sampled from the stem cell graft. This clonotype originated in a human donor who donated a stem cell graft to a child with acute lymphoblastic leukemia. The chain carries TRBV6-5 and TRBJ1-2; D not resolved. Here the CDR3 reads CASGEKLYGYTF. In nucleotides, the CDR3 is TGTGCCAGCGGGGAGAAGCTCTATGGCTACACCTTC.